Listed here is a single T cell receptor beta chain. The J segment lost 2 bases and the V segment lost 5 bases, leaving 10 bases of the junction unmatched. The CDR3 contains 16 residues. CDR1 and CDR2 from the germline V gene are SGHVS and FQNEAQ. This record belongs to a study of blood T cell repertoires in COVID-19. About the research overall: Samples taken during acute and convalescent COVID-19 were collected in the United States, Italy and Spain. From T cells, B-cell-depleted T cells, or PBMCs came the material, which was cDNA or gDNA.

Per the original data handling: Researchers report that nucleated cell counts were estimated from reference gene primer amplification. Method: immunoSEQ multiplex PCR; TCRdb's copy keeps in-frame clones and lacks some. V and J calls plus clone size are reproduced from that table; the DNA served to infer D and trimming. Of just over 75,000 clones listed, about 85% are singletons. The V call is TRBV7-8, the J call TRBJ2-3; 7 positions agree with TRBD1. The origin of this receptor is a man in his fifties or sixties with active or convalescent COVID-19. Source material: peripheral blood. This chain's CDR3 is CASSPRTGRPTDTQYF. CDR3 in DNA: TGTGCCAGCAGCCCCCGGACAGGTCGGCCCACAGATACGCAGTATTTT.